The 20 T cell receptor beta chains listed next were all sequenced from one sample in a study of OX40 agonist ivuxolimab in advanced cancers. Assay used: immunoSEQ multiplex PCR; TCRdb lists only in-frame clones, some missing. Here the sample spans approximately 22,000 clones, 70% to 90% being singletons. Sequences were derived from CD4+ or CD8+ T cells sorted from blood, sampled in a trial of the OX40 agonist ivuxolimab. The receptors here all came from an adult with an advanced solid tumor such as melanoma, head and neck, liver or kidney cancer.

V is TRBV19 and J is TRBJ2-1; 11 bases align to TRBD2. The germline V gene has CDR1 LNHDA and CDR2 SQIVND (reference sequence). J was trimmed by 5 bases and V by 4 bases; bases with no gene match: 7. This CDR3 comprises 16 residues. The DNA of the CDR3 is TGTGCCAGTAGTAACCCCTGGACTAGCGGGCACAATGAGCAGTTCTTC. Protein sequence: CASSNPWTSGHNEQFF.

CDR3 protein: CASRSDLSYEQYF. The CDR3 coding sequence is TGCGCCAGCAGGTCGGACCTGTCCTACGAGCAGTACTTC. The gene calls are TRBV5-1 and TRBJ2-7; D is uncertain. The CDR3 sequence is 13 residues long. Germline V gene data show CDR1 as SGHRS and CDR2 as YFSETQ. Trimming cost V 5 bases and J 1 base, with 10 bases left between them.

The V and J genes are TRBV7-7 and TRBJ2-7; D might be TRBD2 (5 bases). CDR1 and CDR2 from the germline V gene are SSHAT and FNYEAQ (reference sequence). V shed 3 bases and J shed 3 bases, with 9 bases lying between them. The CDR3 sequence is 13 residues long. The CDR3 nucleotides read TGTGCCAGCAGCTTCAACCGGGACTACGAGCAGTACTTC. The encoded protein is CASSFNRDYEQYF.

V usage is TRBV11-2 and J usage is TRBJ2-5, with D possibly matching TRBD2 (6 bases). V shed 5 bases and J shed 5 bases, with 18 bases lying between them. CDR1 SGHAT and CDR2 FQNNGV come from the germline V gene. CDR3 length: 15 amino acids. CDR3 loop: CASSLGDSRRETQYF. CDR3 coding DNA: TGTGCCAGCAGCCTGGGGGACTCTAGAAGGGAGACCCAGTACTTC.

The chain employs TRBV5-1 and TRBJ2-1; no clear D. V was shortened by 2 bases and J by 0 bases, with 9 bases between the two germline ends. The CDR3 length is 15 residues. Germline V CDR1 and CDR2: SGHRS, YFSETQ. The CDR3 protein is CASSFDMSSYNEQFF. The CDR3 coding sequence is TGCGCCAGCAGCTTTGACATGAGCTCCTACAATGAGCAGTTCTTC.

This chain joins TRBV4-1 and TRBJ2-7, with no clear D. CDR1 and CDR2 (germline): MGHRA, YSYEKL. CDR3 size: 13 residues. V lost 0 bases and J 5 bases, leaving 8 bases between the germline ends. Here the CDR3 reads CASSQDLDNEQYF. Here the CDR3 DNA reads TGCGCCAGCAGCCAAGATCTAGACAACGAGCAGTACTTC.

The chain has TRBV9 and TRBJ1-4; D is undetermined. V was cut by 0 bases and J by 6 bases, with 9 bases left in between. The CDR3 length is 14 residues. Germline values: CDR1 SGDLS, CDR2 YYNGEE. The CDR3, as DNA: TGTGCCAGCAGCGTAGCCTCGGTAGATGAAAAACTGTTTTTT. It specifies CASSVASVDEKLFF.

Here the CDR3 DNA reads TGTGCCAGCAGCTCAAACGGTTATAATGAAAAACTGTTTTTT. Its translation: CASSSNGYNEKLFF. This rearrangement joins TRBV5-6 to TRBJ1-4; D call uncertain. The V gene's germline CDR1 is SGHDT and CDR2 YYEEEE. The CDR3 extends over 14 amino acids. Trimming removed 3 bases from V and 4 bases from J, with 10 bases in between.

The CDR3 DNA sequence: TGTGCCAGCAGTTCCCCCCCAAATGCGGCGCCTTGGGACAGGGCGGGCGAGCAGTACTTC. Translation gives CASSSPPNAAPWDRAGEQYF. The chain has TRBV27 and TRBJ2-7; the match to TRBD1 covers 9 bases. The ends lost 4 bases at V and 6 bases at J; junction bases unmatched: 25. The CDR3 has 20 amino acids. Germline CDR1 MNHEY, CDR2 SMNVEV (reference sequence).

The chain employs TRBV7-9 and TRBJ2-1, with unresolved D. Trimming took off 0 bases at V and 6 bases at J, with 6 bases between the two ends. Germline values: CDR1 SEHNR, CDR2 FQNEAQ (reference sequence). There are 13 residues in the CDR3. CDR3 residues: CASSLAGSNEQFF. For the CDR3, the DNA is TGTGCCAGCAGCTTAGCGGGTAGCAATGAGCAGTTCTTC.

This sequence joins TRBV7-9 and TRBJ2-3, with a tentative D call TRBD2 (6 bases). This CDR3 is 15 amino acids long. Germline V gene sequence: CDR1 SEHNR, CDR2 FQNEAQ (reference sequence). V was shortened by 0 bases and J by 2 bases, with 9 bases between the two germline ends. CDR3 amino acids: CASSLAGGPTDTQYF. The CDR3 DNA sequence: TGTGCCAGCAGCTTAGCGGGAGGACCCACAGATACGCAGTATTTT.

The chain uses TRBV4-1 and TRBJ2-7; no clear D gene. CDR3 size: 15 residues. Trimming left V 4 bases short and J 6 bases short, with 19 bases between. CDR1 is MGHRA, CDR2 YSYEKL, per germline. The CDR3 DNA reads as TGCGCCAGCAGCCTAATATACCCAACATCAGGCGAGCAGTACTTC. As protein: CASSLIYPTSGEQYF.

Written as DNA, the CDR3 is TGTGCCAGCAGCGTATGGGGGGTGGGGACAGATACGCAGTATTTT. Translating it yields CASSVWGVGTDTQYF. The gene calls are TRBV9 and TRBJ2-3, with a tentative D call TRBD2 (6 bases). This CDR3 is built from 15 residues. Germline lookup yields CDR1 SGDLS and CDR2 YYNGEE. V was cut by 1 base and J by 3 bases, with 12 bases left in between.

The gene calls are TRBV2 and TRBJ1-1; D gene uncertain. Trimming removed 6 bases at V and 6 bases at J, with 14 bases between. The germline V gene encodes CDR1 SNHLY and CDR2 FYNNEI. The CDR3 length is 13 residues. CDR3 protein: CASRQTPTPEAFF. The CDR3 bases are TGTGCCAGCAGACAGACACCGACCCCTGAAGCTTTCTTT.

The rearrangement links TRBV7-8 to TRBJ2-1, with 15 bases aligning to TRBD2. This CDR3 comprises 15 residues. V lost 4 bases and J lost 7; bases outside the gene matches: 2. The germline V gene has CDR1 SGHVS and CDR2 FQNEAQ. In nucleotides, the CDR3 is TGTGCCAGCAGCTCGGGGACTAGCGGGAGGAATGAGCAGTTCTTC. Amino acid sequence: CASSSGTSGRNEQFF.

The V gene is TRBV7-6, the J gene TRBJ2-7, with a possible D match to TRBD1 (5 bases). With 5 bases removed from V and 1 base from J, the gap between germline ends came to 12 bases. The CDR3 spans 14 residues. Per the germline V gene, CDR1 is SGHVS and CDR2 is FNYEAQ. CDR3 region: CASSEGAGSYEQYF. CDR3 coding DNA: TGTGCCAGCAGCGAAGGGGCCGGTTCCTACGAGCAGTACTTC.

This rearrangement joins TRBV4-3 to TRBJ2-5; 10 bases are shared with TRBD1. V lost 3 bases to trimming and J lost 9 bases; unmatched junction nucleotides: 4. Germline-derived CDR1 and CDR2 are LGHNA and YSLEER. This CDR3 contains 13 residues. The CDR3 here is CASSQDRGSAQYF. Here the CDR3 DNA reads TGCGCCAGCAGCCAGGACAGGGGGAGTGCCCAGTACTTC.

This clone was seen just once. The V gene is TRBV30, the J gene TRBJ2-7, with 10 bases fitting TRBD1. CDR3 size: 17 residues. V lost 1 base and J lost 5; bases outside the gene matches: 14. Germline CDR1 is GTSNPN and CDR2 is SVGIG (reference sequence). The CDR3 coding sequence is TGTGCCTGGAGTGACAAACTGACAGGGGGCGGGGGTAACGAGCAGTACTTC. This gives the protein CAWSDKLTGGGGNEQYF.

The CDR3 loop is CASSLVSGGQETQYF. CDR3 nucleotide sequence: TGTGCCAGCAGCTTAGTGTCGGGAGGGCAAGAGACCCAGTACTTC. This sequence joins TRBV7-6 and TRBJ2-5; the match to TRBD2 covers 8 bases. The J segment lost 2 bases and the V segment lost 1 base, leaving 3 bases of the junction unmatched. Germline assignment: CDR1 SGHVS and CDR2 FNYEAQ. The CDR3 runs to 15 residues.

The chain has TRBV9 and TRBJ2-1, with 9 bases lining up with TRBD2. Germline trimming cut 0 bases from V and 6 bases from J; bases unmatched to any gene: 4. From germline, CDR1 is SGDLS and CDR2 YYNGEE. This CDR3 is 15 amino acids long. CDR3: CASSVASGNPNEQFF. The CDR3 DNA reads TGTGCCAGCAGCGTAGCTAGCGGGAACCCCAATGAGCAGTTCTTC. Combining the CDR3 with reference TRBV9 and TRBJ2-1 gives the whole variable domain DSGVTQTPKHLITATGQRVTLRCSPRSGDLSVYWYQQSLDQGLQFLIQYYNGEERAKGNILERFSAQQFPDLHSELNLSSLELGDSALYFCASSVASGNPNEQFFGPGTRLTVL.